Listed below are T cell receptor beta chains from one sample, sequenced in a study of OX40 agonist ivuxolimab in advanced cancers. Libraries were prepared by immunoSEQ multiplex PCR; TCRdb keeps only in-frame clonotypes and omits some of them. The data show around 70,000 clones, with over 80% seen just once and about 5.9% held by the top ten. Sequenced material: CD4+ or CD8+ T cells sorted from blood, taken in a trial of the OX40 agonist ivuxolimab. The receptors were gathered from an adult with an advanced solid tumor such as melanoma, head and neck, liver or kidney cancer. Each CDR3 is given with its conserved first and last residue. The order of the fields is CDR3 protein, CDR3 DNA, CDR3 length, D gene, clone size, V gene, J gene. A D gene is named only where the DNA matches it firmly. Not all rows give a size; the values are once, few, many and, for expanded clones, a class.

cdr3_aa: CASSPYSNQPQHF
cdr3_nt: TGTGCCAGCAGCCCCTATAGCAATCAGCCCCAGCATTTT
cdr3_length: 13
d_call: -
clone_size: once
v_call: TRBV27
j_call: TRBJ1-5

cdr3_aa: CASSQEAGRGYGYTF
cdr3_nt: TGCGCCAGCAGCCAAGAGGCAGGCAGGGGCTATGGCTACACCTTC
cdr3_length: 15
d_call: -
clone_size: once
v_call: TRBV4-1
j_call: TRBJ1-2

cdr3_aa: CASSLIPVNTEAFF
cdr3_nt: TGTGCCAGCAGCTTGATTCCTGTGAACACTGAAGCTTTCTTT
cdr3_length: 14
d_call: -
clone_size: -
v_call: TRBV5-6
j_call: TRBJ1-1

cdr3_aa: CASSHTGPGETQYF
cdr3_nt: TGCGCCAGCAGCCATACCGGACCTGGAGAGACCCAGTACTTC
cdr3_length: 14
d_call: -
clone_size: -
v_call: TRBV4-3
j_call: TRBJ2-5

cdr3_aa: CASSQDSTDTQYF
cdr3_nt: TGCGCCAGCAGCCAAGATTCGACAGATACGCAGTATTTT
cdr3_length: 13
d_call: -
clone_size: -
v_call: TRBV4-3
j_call: TRBJ2-3

cdr3_aa: CASSDTEVDTFF
cdr3_nt: TGTGCCAGCAGCGATACCGAGGTCGATACTTTCTTT
cdr3_length: 12
d_call: -
clone_size: few
v_call: TRBV6-1
j_call: TRBJ1-1

cdr3_aa: CASSSRGVDEQFF
cdr3_nt: TGTGCCAGCAGCTCGCGGGGGGTAGATGAGCAGTTCTTC
cdr3_length: 13
d_call: TRBD2
clone_size: -
v_call: TRBV7-3
j_call: TRBJ2-1

cdr3_aa: CASDLTGGVPLSYNEQFF
cdr3_nt: TGTGCCAGCGACTTAACAGGGGGCGTCCCCTTATCCTACAATGAGCAGTTCTTC
cdr3_length: 18
d_call: TRBD1
clone_size: -
v_call: TRBV28
j_call: TRBJ2-1

cdr3_aa: CASSLNRRTEAFF
cdr3_nt: TGTGCCAGCAGTTTGAACAGGCGGACTGAAGCTTTCTTT
cdr3_length: 13
d_call: -
clone_size: -
v_call: TRBV27
j_call: TRBJ1-1

cdr3_aa: CASSLRDRAVDTQYF
cdr3_nt: TGTGCCAGCAGCTTAAGGGACAGGGCCGTAGATACGCAGTATTTT
cdr3_length: 15
d_call: TRBD1
clone_size: few
v_call: TRBV11-2
j_call: TRBJ2-3

cdr3_aa: CASSTGTDYEQYF
cdr3_nt: TGTGCCAGCAGTACCGGGACAGACTACGAGCAGTACTTC
cdr3_length: 13
d_call: TRBD1
clone_size: -
v_call: TRBV6-5
j_call: TRBJ2-7

cdr3_aa: CASSFPGTSSSYEQYF
cdr3_nt: TGCGCCAGCAGCTTCCCCGGGACGAGTAGCTCCTACGAGCAGTACTTC
cdr3_length: 16
d_call: -
clone_size: -
v_call: TRBV5-1
j_call: TRBJ2-7

cdr3_aa: CASEGLSAEAFF
cdr3_nt: TGTGCCAGTGAAGGTCTCTCCGCTGAAGCTTTCTTT
cdr3_length: 12
d_call: -
clone_size: -
v_call: TRBV6-1
j_call: TRBJ1-1

cdr3_aa: CASSVVQGTYGYTF
cdr3_nt: TGTGCCAGCAGTGTGGTACAGGGCACCTATGGCTACACCTTC
cdr3_length: 14
d_call: -
clone_size: -
v_call: TRBV5-8
j_call: TRBJ1-2

cdr3_aa: CASKGLAPDTQYF
cdr3_nt: TGTGCCAGTAAGGGACTAGCGCCAGATACGCAGTATTTT
cdr3_length: 13
d_call: TRBD2
clone_size: -
v_call: TRBV27
j_call: TRBJ2-3

cdr3_aa: CASSQDSGANGYTF
cdr3_nt: TGCGCCAGCAGCCAAGACTCTGGGGCGAATGGCTACACCTTC
cdr3_length: 14
d_call: -
clone_size: once
v_call: TRBV4-1
j_call: TRBJ1-2

cdr3_aa: CASSQDPLPAGTGELFF
cdr3_nt: TGCGCCAGCAGCCAAGATCCACTACCCGCGGGCACCGGGGAGCTGTTTTTT
cdr3_length: 17
d_call: -
clone_size: -
v_call: TRBV4-3
j_call: TRBJ2-2

cdr3_aa: CASGLVRIPLHF
cdr3_nt: TGTGCTAGTGGTTTGGTACGTATACCCCTCCACTTT
cdr3_length: 12
d_call: -
clone_size: -
v_call: TRBV12-5
j_call: TRBJ1-6

cdr3_aa: CASSSPIAGVWETQYF
cdr3_nt: TGTGCCAGCAGTTCACCTATAGCGGGAGTATGGGAGACCCAGTACTTC
cdr3_length: 16
d_call: TRBD2
clone_size: -
v_call: TRBV28
j_call: TRBJ2-5

cdr3_aa: CAWSAIQGTDTQYF
cdr3_nt: TGTGCCTGGAGTGCGATACAAGGGACAGATACGCAGTATTTT
cdr3_length: 14
d_call: -
clone_size: -
v_call: TRBV30
j_call: TRBJ2-3

cdr3_aa: CASSQDQGTNEKLFF
cdr3_nt: TGCGCCAGCAGCCAAGATCAGGGTACTAATGAAAAACTGTTTTTT
cdr3_length: 15
d_call: -
clone_size: -
v_call: TRBV4-1
j_call: TRBJ1-4

cdr3_aa: CASSQEGQPLYYEQYF
cdr3_nt: TGTGCCAGCAGCCAAGAAGGACAACCCCTTTACTACGAGCAGTACTTC
cdr3_length: 16
d_call: -
clone_size: -
v_call: TRBV4-2
j_call: TRBJ2-7